This T cell receptor beta chain stems from a study of T cell repertoires in cytomegalovirus infection. Concerning this clonotype: The germline gene is not matched at one end of the junction; a read error may be the cause.

A single record per CDR3 protein comes from TCRdb applying MiXCR to the reads. The sample includes 600,000 to 800,000 distinct CDR3 sequences, approximately 24% of them seen just once. This receptor was taken from a human donor in good health (CMV status not recorded). Some clones in this sample may be carry-over from other donors' samples. Sequenced material: CD8+ T cells from PBMCs.

Here the CDR3 reads CASSRSYLQETQYF. Here the CDR3 DNA reads TGTGCTAGCAGCCGATCCTATTTACAAGAGACCCAGTACTTC. V is TRBV7-7 and J is TRBJ2-5; no firm D call. The CDR3 is made up of 14 amino acids. The germline gives CDR1 SSHAT, CDR2 FNYEAQ (reference sequence).